This T cell receptor (beta chain) was observed in a study of cytomegalovirus exposure and HLA in healthy donors. V was cut by 1 base and J by 0 bases, with 11 bases left in between. The CDR3 sequence is 15 residues long. Germline CDR1 SGHRS, CDR2 YFSETQ. Turning to this clone: Antigen: not known.

Study-wide results and limits: CMV serostatus was the only recorded immune exposure for donors. Earlier analysis found most TCR beta V segments productive about 87% or about 30% of the time.

The study ran its PCR with 60 Vbeta and 13 Jbeta primers. The method was immunoSEQ multiplex PCR; TCRdb's version includes in-frame clones alone and lacks a portion of them. The table lists around 170,000 clones, about 82% of them singletons. Nominally healthy donors provided the samples, though records likely missed some immune exposures. This clonotype was obtained from a woman aged 30 to 39 in good health and CMV-seronegative. The sample was PBMCs. The V and J genes are TRBV5-1 and TRBJ2-7, with D possibly matching TRBD2 (5 bases). DNA for the CDR3: TGCGCCAGCAGCTTGTATAGCGCGGACTCCTACGAGCAGTACTTC. Its protein is CASSLYSADSYEQYF.